Sequencing of this TCR beta chain was carried out in a study of T cell clonotyping in hematopoietic cell transplantation. Notes on the study in general: At the given depth, recipient repertoires were over 95% de novo clonotypes. Pathologically expanded recipient clonotypes increased progressively from day 30 to day 180 as diversity fell. No sorting was done, leaving CD4 and CD8 contributions mixed.

Recipient blood drawn about 28 days pretransplant and days 30, 100, 180 after. Clones were sequenced by immunoSEQ multiplex PCR, and TCRdb holds only the in-frame ones, with some missing. This sample yields roughly 3,000 clones, of which roughly four fifths are seen a single time; 5.5% to 6.5% belongs to the top ten. Germline CDR1 is GTSNPN and CDR2 is SVGIG (reference sequence). Deletions cut 3 bases from V and 2 bases from J, with 10 bases between. The CDR3 runs to 13 residues. Regarding this clone: Its antigen is undetermined.

This TCR was sampled from a male patient in his sixties or seventies who had an allogeneic stem cell transplant, so T cells may come from the graft donor. Some clones in this sample may be carry-over from other donors' samples. The sequencing used peripheral blood mononuclear cells, collected 30 days after allogeneic stem cell transplant. The chain uses TRBV30 and TRBJ1-2; D gene ambiguous. CDR3 in DNA: TGTGCCTGGAGGCCGGGATTCAACTATGGCTACACCTTC. This gives the protein CAWRPGFNYGYTF.